The rows below give T cell receptor beta chains drawn from one sample of a study of early T cells in non-severe SARS-CoV-2 infection. TCRdb processed the 5' RACE reads anew with MiXCR; each CDR3 protein has one entry. This table has roughly 24,000 distinct CDR3 sequences, roughly 3.5% appearing once. Sequenced input: whole blood. Source of these receptors: an adult who was a healthcare worker with PCR-confirmed SARS-CoV-2 infection or an uninfected control (not recorded which). Each CDR3 is given with its conserved first and last residue. The order of the fields is V gene, J gene, CDR3 protein.

TRBV15	TRBJ2-5	CATSREGEQETQYF
TRBV5-5	TRBJ2-1	CASSPGDNEQFF
TRBV10-3	TRBJ1-2	CAISESDNYGYTF
TRBV5-1	TRBJ2-7	CASSSPGTGGFGEQYF
TRBV20-1	TRBJ1-5	CSARQGMGNQPQHF
TRBV14	TRBJ2-7	CASSHPSGGIYEQYF
TRBV5-5	TRBJ2-3	CASSFSGSTDTQYF
TRBV20-1	TRBJ1-4	CSVTGADEKLFF
TRBV24-1	TRBJ2-5	CATSDGHEETQYF
TRBV12-3/TRBV12-4	TRBJ2-5	CASSRGQGQETQYF
TRBV6-2/TRBV6-3	TRBJ2-7	CASSQRGIYEQYF
TRBV28	TRBJ2-4	CASSLSASGLNIQYF
TRBV4-2	TRBJ2-2	CASSLGQNTGELFF
TRBV5-8	TRBJ2-4	CASSLTGLAKNIQYF
TRBV12-3/TRBV12-4	TRBJ2-1	CASSLSQGGHNEQFF
TRBV6-2/TRBV6-3	TRBJ2-7	CASSYGTFLSYEQYF
TRBV28	TRBJ2-7	CASSPQGLASIYEQYF
TRBV29-1	TRBJ2-7	CSVGTPYEQYF
TRBV11-2	TRBJ2-3	CASSRTRGGDTQYF
TRBV29-1	TRBJ2-5	CSVEPTGATHETQYF
TRBV9	TRBJ2-7	CASSVEASGNEQYF
TRBV5-1	TRBJ2-7	CASSLEQNYEQYF
TRBV14	TRBJ2-3	CASSQDWVAAVTDTQYF
TRBV20-1	TRBJ1-1	CSARAVSGASTGAFF
TRBV12-5	TRBJ1-4	CASGPWGNEGKLFF
TRBV12-3/TRBV12-4	TRBJ1-4	CASSLGQLGGEKLFF
TRBV5-1	TRBJ2-5	CASVDRTQETQYF
TRBV11-3	TRBJ2-2	CASSPSRTGAGTGELFF
TRBV3-1	TRBJ1-2	CASSPGTLQGGYTF
TRBV4-1	TRBJ1-2	CASSKVGTGAVAYGYTF
TRBV20-1	TRBJ1-1	CSALGQGTMNTEAFF
TRBV28	TRBJ1-2	CASSRTGYYGYTF
TRBV4-1	TRBJ2-6	CASSQDSWAASGANVLTF
TRBV12-3/TRBV12-4	TRBJ1-5	CASRSGVGPQHF
TRBV9	TRBJ2-3	CASSIRGLSSTDTQYF
TRBV7-2	TRBJ1-1	CASSPPLAEAFF
TRBV25-1	TRBJ2-1	CASSGVTGAPYNEQFF
TRBV10-3	TRBJ2-3	CATTPGWVTDTQYF
TRBV20-1	TRBJ1-1	CSAPTHRRTEAFF
TRBV10-3	TRBJ2-1	CAISESAGGGSYNEQFF
TRBV3-1	TRBJ2-7	CASSLWDRSYEQYF